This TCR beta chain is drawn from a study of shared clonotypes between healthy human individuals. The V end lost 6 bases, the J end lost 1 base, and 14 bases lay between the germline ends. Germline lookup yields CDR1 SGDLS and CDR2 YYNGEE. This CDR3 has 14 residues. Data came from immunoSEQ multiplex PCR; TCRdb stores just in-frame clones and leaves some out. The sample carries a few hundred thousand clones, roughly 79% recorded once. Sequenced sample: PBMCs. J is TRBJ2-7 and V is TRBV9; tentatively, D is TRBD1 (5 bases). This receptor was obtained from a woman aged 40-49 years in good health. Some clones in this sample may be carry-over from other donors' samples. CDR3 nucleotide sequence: TGTGCCAGCACCCCAGGGTTTGTTTCCTACGAGCAGTACTTC. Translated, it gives CASTPGFVSYEQYF.